This T cell receptor beta chain was sequenced during a study of cytomegalovirus exposure and HLA in healthy donors. Generated by immunoSEQ multiplex PCR, the TCRdb table keeps only in-frame clones and is missing some. The sample lists over 100,000 clones, 75% to 90% occurring once. V shed 3 bases, J shed 6 bases, and the junction held 22 bases outside the gene matches. The CDR3 totals 19 residues. Germline V gene data show CDR1 as SGHVS and CDR2 as FNYEAQ. With regard to this clone: The antigen is undetermined.

General study findings and limits: The TCR clusters that emerged in the first cohort tended, a later analysis found, to co-occur in the approximately 110 validation repertoires. It was approximately 150 TCR beta chains that were listed as cytomegalovirus-associated. CMV antigen specificity was confirmed in vitro for a few CMV-associated chains.

V is TRBV7-6 and J is TRBJ2-7; 8 nucleotides agree with TRBD1. The sequence was obtained from a woman in her late teens or twenties in good health and CMV-seronegative. The sequenced sample was PBMCs. This chain's CDR3 is CASSLAGPGRQGPYAEQYF. CDR3 sequence (DNA): TGTGCCAGCAGCTTGGCCGGCCCTGGAAGACAGGGGCCCTACGCCGAGCAGTACTTC.